This TCR beta chain was identified during a study of T cells in Graves' hyperthyroidism and ophthalmopathy. At least ten counts were recorded for this clonotype. Antigen unknown. Patients aged 18 to 65 had newly diagnosed hyperthyroidism that had lasted under 2 months. What was amplified from RNA transcripts were TCR beta CDR3 regions. Primed by the HTBI set, a first-round RT-PCR was run on the TCR CDR3. In TCRdb, the multiplex PCR reads were re-called with MiXCR into one record per CDR3 protein. Of about 590,000 distinct CDR3 sequences in the sample, roughly 14% were seen once. Broader study findings: Blood also showed most of the thyroid clonotypes that were expanded above 0.001.

The TCR was taken from a woman under 40 with Graves' hyperthyroidism. Material: blood.

Here the CDR3 DNA reads TGTGCCAGCAGCCCAACGGGACAGGGTATAGAGACCCAGTACTTC. The encoded protein is CASSPTGQGIETQYF. The rearrangement links TRBV11-2 to TRBJ2-5, with 9 positions matching TRBD1. The CDR3 is made up of 15 amino acids. J lost 4 bases, V lost 5 bases, and 8 bases had no gene match. Looked up from germline, CDR1 is SGHAT and CDR2 is FQNNGV.